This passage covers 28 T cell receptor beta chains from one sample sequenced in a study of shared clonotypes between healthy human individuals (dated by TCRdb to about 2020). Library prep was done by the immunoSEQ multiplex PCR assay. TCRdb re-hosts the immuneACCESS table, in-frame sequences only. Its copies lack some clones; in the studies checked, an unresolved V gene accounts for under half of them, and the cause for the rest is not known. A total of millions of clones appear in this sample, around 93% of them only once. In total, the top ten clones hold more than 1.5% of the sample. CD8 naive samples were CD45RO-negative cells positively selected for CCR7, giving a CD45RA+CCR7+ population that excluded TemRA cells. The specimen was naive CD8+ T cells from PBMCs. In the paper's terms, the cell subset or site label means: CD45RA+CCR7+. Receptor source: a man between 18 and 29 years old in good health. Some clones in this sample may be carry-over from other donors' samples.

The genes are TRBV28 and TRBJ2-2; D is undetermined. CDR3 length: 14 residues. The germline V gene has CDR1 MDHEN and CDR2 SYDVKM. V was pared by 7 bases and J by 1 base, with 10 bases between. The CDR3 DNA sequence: TGTGCCAGCAATATGGGTTGGAACACCGGGGAGCTGTTTTTT. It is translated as CASNMGWNTGELFF.

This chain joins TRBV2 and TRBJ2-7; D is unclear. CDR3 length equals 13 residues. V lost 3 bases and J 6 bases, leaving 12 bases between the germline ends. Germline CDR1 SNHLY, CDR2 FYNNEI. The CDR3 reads CASSDLGLLEQYF. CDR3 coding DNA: TGTGCCAGCAGTGATCTTGGGCTACTCGAGCAGTACTTC.

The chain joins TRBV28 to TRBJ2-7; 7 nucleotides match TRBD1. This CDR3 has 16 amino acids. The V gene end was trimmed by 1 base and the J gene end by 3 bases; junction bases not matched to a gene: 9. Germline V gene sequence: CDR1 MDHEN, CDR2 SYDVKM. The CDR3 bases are TGTGCCAGCAGTTTATTTCGTGGGGACAGTTACTACGAGCAGTACTTC. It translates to CASSLFRGDSYYEQYF. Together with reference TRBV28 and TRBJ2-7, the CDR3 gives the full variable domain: DVKVTQSSRYLVKRTGEKVFLECVQDMDHENMFWYRQDPGLGLRLIYFSYDVKMKEKGDIPEGYSVSREKKERFSLILESASTNQTSMYLCASSLFRGDSYYEQYFGPGTRLTVT.

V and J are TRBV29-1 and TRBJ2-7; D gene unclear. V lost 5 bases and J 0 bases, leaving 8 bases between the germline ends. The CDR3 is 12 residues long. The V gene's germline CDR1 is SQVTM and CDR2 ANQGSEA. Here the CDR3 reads CSVRVSSYEQYF. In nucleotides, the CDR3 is TGCAGCGTTCGCGTGAGCTCCTACGAGCAGTACTTC.

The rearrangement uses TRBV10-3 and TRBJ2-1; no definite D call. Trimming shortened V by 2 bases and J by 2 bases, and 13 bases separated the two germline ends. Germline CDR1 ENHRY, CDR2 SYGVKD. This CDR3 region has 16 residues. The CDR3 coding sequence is TGTGCCATCAGTGAGCTAGGGCCTGGGGCCTACAATGAGCAGTTCTTC. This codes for CAISELGPGAYNEQFF.

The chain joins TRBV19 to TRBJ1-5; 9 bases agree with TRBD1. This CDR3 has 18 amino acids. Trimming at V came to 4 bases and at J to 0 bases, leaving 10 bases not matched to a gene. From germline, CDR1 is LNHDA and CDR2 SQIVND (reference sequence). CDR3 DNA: TGTGCCAGTAGTACGTCCCGGGACAGGGTTTATAGCAATCAGCCCCAGCATTTT. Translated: CASSTSRDRVYSNQPQHF. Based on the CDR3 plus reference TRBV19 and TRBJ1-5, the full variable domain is DGGITQSPKYLFRKEGQNVTLSCEQNLNHDAMYWYRQDPGQGLRLIYYSQIVNDFQKGDIAEGYSVSREKKESFPLTVTSAQKNPTAFYLCASSTSRDRVYSNQPQHFGDGTRLSIL.

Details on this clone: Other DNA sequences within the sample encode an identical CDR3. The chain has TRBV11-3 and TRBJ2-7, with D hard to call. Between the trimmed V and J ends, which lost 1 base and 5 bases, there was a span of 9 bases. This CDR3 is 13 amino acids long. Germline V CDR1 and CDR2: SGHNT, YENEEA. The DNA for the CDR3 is TGTGCCAGCAGCTTAGCTGTGGGTAACGAGCAGTACTTC. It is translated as CASSLAVGNEQYF.

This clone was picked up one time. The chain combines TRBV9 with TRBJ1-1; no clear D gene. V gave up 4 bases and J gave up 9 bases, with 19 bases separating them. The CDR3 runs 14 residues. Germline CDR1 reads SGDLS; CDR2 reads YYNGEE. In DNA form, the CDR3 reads TGTGCCAGCAGCACCAATACCGCCAGTGAGAAAGCTTTCTTT. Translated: CASSTNTASEKAFF.

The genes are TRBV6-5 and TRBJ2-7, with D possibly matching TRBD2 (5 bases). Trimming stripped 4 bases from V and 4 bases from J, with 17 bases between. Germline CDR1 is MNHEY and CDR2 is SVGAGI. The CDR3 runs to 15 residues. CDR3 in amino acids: CASSFISGRGYEQYF. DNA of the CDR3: TGTGCCAGCAGTTTTATTAGTGGTCGGGGATACGAGCAGTACTTC.

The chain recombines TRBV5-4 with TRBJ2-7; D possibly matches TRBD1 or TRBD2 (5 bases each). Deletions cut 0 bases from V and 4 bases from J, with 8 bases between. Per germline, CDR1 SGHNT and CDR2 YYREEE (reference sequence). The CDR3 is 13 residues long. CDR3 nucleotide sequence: TGTGCCAGCAGCTTGGACAGGAGGTACGAGCAGTACTTC. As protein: CASSLDRRYEQYF.

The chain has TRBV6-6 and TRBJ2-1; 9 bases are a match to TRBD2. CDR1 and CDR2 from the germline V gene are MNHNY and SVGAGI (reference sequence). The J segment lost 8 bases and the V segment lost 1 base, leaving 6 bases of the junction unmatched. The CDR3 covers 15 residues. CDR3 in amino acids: CASSYLGGRDHEQFF. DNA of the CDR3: TGTGCCAGCAGTTACTTGGGCGGGAGGGATCATGAGCAGTTCTTC.

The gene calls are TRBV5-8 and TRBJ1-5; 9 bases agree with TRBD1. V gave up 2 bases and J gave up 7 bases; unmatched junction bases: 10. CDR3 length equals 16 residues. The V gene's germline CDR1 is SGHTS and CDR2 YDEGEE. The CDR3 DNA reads TGTGCCAGCAGCTTATTGGGACAGGGCAGTCGGCAGCCCCAGCATTTT. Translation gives CASSLLGQGSRQPQHF.

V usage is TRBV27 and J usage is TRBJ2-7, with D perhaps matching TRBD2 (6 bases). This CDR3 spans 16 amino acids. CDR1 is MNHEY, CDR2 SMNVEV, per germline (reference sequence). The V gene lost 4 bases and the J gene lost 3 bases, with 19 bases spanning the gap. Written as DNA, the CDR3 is TGTGCCAGCAGTTCCTTCCTAGGGGTAGCGGTCTACGAGCAGTACTTC. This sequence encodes CASSSFLGVAVYEQYF.

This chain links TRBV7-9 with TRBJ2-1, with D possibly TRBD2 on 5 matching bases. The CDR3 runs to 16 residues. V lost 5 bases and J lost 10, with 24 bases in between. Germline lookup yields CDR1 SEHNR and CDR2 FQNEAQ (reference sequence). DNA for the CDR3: TGTGCCAGCAGCGCCCGACCTTGGGAGTTCGTTCCAGAGCAGTTCTTC. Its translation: CASSARPWEFVPEQFF.

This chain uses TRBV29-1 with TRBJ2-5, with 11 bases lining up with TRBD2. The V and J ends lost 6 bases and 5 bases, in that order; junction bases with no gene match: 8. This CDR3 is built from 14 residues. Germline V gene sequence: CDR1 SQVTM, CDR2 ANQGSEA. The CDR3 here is CSVRGLAVRETQYF. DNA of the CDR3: TGCAGCGTAAGGGGACTAGCGGTACGGGAGACCCAGTACTTC.

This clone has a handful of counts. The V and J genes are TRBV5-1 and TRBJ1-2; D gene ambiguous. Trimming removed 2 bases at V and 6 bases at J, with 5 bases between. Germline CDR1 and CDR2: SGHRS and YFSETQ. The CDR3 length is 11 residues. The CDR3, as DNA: TGCGCCAGCAGCTTTGAAGATGGCTACACCTTC. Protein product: CASSFEDGYTF.

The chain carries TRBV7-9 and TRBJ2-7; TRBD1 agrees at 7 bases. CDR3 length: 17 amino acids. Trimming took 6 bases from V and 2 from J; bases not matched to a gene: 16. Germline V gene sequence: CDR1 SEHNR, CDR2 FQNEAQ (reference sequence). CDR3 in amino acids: CASSYERRDRITYEQYF. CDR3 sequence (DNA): TGTGCCAGCAGTTATGAACGCCGGGACAGAATAACCTACGAGCAGTACTTC.

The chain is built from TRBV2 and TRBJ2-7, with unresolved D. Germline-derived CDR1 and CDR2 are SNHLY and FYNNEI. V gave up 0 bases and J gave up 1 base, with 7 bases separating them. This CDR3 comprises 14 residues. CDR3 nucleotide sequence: TGTGCCAGCAGTGAAGCGCTACAGTCCTACGAGCAGTACTTC. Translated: CASSEALQSYEQYF. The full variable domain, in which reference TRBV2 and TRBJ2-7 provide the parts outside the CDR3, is EPEVTQTPSHQVTQMGQEVILRCVPISNHLYFYWYRQILGQKVEFLVSFYNNEISEKSEIFDDQFSVERPDGSNFTLKIRSTKLEDSAMYFCASSEALQSYEQYFGPGTRLTVT.

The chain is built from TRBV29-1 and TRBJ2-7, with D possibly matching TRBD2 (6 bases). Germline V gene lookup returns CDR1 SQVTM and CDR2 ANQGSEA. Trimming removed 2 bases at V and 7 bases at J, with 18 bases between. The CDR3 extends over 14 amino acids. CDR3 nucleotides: TGCAGCGTTGAAACGCGGGGACTGACCTGGGAGCAGTACTTC. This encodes CSVETRGLTWEQYF.

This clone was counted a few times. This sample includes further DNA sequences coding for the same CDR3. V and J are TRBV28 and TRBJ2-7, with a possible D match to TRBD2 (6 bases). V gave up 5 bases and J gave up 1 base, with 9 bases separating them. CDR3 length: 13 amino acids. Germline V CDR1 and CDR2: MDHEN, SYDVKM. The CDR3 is CASSSSGSYEQYF. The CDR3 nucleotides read TGTGCCAGCAGTAGTAGCGGATCCTACGAGCAGTACTTC.

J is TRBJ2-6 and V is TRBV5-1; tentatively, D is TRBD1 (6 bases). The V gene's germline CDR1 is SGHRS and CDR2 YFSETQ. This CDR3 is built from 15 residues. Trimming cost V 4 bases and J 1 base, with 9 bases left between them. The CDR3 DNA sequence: TGCGCCAGCAGCAAACAGGGATCTGGGGCCAACGTCCTGACTTTC. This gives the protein CASSKQGSGANVLTF. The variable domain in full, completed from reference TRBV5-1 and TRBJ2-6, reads KAGVTQTPRYLIKTRGQQVTLSCSPISGHRSVSWYQQTPGQGLQFLFEYFSETQRNKGNFPGRFSGRQFSNSRSEMNVSTLELGDSALYLCASSKQGSGANVLTFGAGSRLTVL.

The CDR3 loop reads CASSQVGDSTYEQYF. CDR3 bases: TGCGCCAGCAGCCAAGTGGGGGACAGCACCTACGAGCAGTACTTC. The gene calls are TRBV4-1 and TRBJ2-7, with 7 bases matching TRBD1. The CDR3 sequence is 15 residues long. Germline V gene sequence: CDR1 MGHRA, CDR2 YSYEKL. The trim removed 1 base at V and 2 bases at J, leaving 5 bases unmatched.

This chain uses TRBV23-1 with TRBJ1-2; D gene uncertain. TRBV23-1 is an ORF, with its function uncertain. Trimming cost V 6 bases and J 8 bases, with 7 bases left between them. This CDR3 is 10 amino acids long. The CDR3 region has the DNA TGCGCCAGCAGCCCCCAAGGCTACACCTTC. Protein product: CASSPQGYTF.

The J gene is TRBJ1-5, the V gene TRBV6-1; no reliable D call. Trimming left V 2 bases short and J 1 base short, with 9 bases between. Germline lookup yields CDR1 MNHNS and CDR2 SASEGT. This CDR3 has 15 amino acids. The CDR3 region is CASSEYLGSNQPQHF. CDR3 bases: TGTGCCAGCAGTGAATATTTAGGGAGCAATCAGCCCCAGCATTTT.

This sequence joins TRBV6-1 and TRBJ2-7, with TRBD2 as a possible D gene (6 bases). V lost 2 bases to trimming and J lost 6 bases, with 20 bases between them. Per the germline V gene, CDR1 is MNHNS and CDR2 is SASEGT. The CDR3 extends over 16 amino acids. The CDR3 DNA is TGTGCCAGCAGTGAAACGCCAGCGGAGGGCCCACCCGAGCAGTACTTC. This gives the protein CASSETPAEGPPEQYF.

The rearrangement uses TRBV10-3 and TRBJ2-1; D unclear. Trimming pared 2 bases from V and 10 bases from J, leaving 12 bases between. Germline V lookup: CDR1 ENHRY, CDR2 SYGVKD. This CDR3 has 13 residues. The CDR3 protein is CAISETGPYEQFF. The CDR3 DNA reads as TGTGCCATCAGTGAGACCGGGCCCTACGAGCAGTTCTTC.

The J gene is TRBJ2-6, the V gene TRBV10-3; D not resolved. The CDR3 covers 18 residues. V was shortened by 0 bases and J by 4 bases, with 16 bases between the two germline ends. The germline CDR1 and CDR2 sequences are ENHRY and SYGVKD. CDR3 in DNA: TGTGCCATCAGTGAGTCCATCTTGACGGTCCGGGGGGCCAACGTCCTGACTTTC. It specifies CAISESILTVRGANVLTF.

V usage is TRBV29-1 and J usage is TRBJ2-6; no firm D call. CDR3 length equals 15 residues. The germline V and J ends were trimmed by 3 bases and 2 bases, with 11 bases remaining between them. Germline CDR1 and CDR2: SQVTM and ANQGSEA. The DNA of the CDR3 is TGCAGCGTTGACGGTCTGTCTACTGGGGCCAACGTCCTGACTTTC. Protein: CSVDGLSTGANVLTF.